The 10 T cell receptor beta chains below were found in one sample sequenced in a study of control samples from healthy donors and cancer patients. The table came from immunoSEQ multiplex PCR; TCRdb's copy has only in-frame clones and leaves some out. The data show around 52,000 clones, under 95% seen once. Sequencing was done on a sample of PBMCs. All receptors derive from a man between 25 and 39 years old with colorectal cancer.

The gene calls are TRBV7-2 and TRBJ2-2, with 7 bases fitting TRBD1. Germline CDR1 is SGHTA and CDR2 is FQGNSA. With V trimmed by 4 bases and J by 2 bases, 7 bases remained unmatched. CDR3 length: 16 amino acids. In nucleotides, the CDR3 is TGTGCCAGCAGCTCCGGGACAGTTCTAAACACCGGGGAGCTGTTTTTT. This sequence encodes CASSSGTVLNTGELFF.

The chain couples TRBV2 to TRBJ1-4; no clear D. Germline V gene data show CDR1 as SNHLY and CDR2 as FYNNEI. V gave up 7 bases and J gave up 3 bases, with 9 bases separating them. The CDR3 loop spans 13 amino acids. The CDR3 region has the DNA TGTGCCAGCACTCGTGACTCTAATGAAAAACTGTTTTTT. Translating gives CASTRDSNEKLFF.

The chain couples TRBV6-5 to TRBJ1-1; the D gene is possibly TRBD1 (5 bases). This CDR3 has 13 residues. Germline loops: CDR1 MNHEY, CDR2 SVGAGI. V was clipped by 0 bases and J by 9 bases, with 11 bases between them. The CDR3 region is CASSYSGGNQAFF. In DNA, the CDR3 is TGTGCCAGCAGTTACTCTGGGGGGAATCAAGCTTTCTTT.

In this sample, this clone turned up once. As DNA, the CDR3 is TGTGCCAGCAGTGCTGGGGGGGAAAGCAATCAGCCCCAGCATTTT. Translation: CASSAGGESNQPQHF. This chain links TRBV2 with TRBJ1-5, with TRBD1 as a possible D gene (5 bases). The V gene's germline CDR1 is SNHLY and CDR2 FYNNEI. This CDR3 comprises 15 residues. V was pared by 4 bases and J by 1 base, with 11 bases between. The full variable domain, in which reference TRBV2 and TRBJ1-5 provide the parts outside the CDR3, is EPEVTQTPSHQVTQMGQEVILRCVPISNHLYFYWYRQILGQKVEFLVSFYNNEISEKSEIFDDQFSVERPDGSNFTLKIRSTKLEDSAMYFCASSAGGESNQPQHFGDGTRLSIL.

The chain has TRBV24-1 and TRBJ1-3, with 9 bases that match TRBD1. The ends lost 12 bases at V and 2 bases at J; junction bases unmatched: 4. The germline V gene encodes CDR1 KGHDR and CDR2 SFDVKD. This CDR3 has 13 residues. This chain's CDR3 is CASQGAAGNTIYF. The CDR3 DNA reads TGTGCCTCACAGGGGGCTGCTGGAAACACCATATATTTT.

This rearrangement joins TRBV28 to TRBJ1-1; the D is unclear. Trimming left V 4 bases short and J 11 bases short, with 11 bases between. The germline V gene has CDR1 MDHEN and CDR2 SYDVKM. The CDR3 is 11 residues long. CDR3 bases: TGTGCCAGCAGTTCGCCCCTTTCTGCTTTCTTT. This sequence encodes CASSSPLSAFF.

This clone was recorded once. This chain links TRBV5-4 with TRBJ2-6; D perhaps matches TRBD2 (5 bases). V lost 0 bases to trimming and J lost 4 bases, with 11 bases between them. CDR1 and CDR2 from the germline V gene are SGHNT and YYREEE (reference sequence). CDR3 size: 16 residues. This CDR3 reads CASSLAGAAGANVLTF. In DNA form, the CDR3 reads TGTGCCAGCAGCTTGGCAGGAGCGGCCGGGGCCAACGTCCTGACTTTC.

This sequence joins TRBV20-1 and TRBJ1-2; 9 bases match TRBD1. Germline V CDR1 and CDR2: DFQATT, SNEGSKA (reference sequence). The CDR3 has 11 amino acids. V shed 5 bases and J 8 bases; nucleotides not matched to a gene: 3. The CDR3 nucleotides are TGCAGTGCTGCGGACAGGGGCGGCTACACCTTC. Its protein product is CSAADRGGYTF.

This clone came up a few times. The rearrangement joins TRBV6-5 to TRBJ2-7, with 8 bases lining up with TRBD1. Germline V gene lookup returns CDR1 MNHEY and CDR2 SVGAGI. CDR3 size: 15 residues. The ends lost 5 bases at V and 3 bases at J; junction bases unmatched: 9. The CDR3 region has the DNA TGTGCCAGCAGTCCACGGGACAGGCCCAACTACGAGCAGTACTTC. Translated, it gives CASSPRDRPNYEQYF.

CDR3 protein: CASSNSRVVYGYTF. The CDR3 DNA reads as TGTGCCAGTAGCAACAGCAGGGTAGTCTATGGCTACACCTTC. The chain recombines TRBV19 with TRBJ1-2; TRBD1 might be the D (5 bases). The V gene's germline CDR1 is LNHDA and CDR2 SQIVND (reference sequence). The V end lost 6 bases, the J end lost 4 bases, and 15 bases lay between the germline ends. The CDR3 has 14 residues.